Only one count was recorded for the clone carrying this T cell receptor (beta chain). Random hexamers were used to reverse transcribe roughly 0.5 to 1 ug of RNA. Amplification of TCR beta CDR3 used immunoSEQ multiplex PCR across 54 Vbeta and 13 Jbeta. One entry per CDR3 protein, called by TCRdb with MiXCR from the immunoSEQ multiplex PCR reads. The repertoire holds 140,000 to 150,000 distinct CDR3 sequences, 85% to 95% seen once, with over 0.09% in the top ten. This entry belongs to a study of CD8 T cells in Susac syndrome. The study sequenced TCR beta in blood CD8+ and CD4+ T cells. The receptor was derived from a human donor with multiple sclerosis. Source material: CD4+ T cells from PBMCs.

CDR3 residues: CASSKLQGYEQFF. The CDR3, as DNA: TGTGCCAGCAGCAAACTTCAGGGTTATGAGCAGTTCTTC. The chain combines TRBV9 with TRBJ2-1; D is perhaps TRBD1 (5 bases). Germline-derived CDR1 and CDR2 are SGDLS and YYNGEE. This CDR3 has 13 residues. The V end lost 4 bases, the J end lost 8 bases, and 13 bases lay between the germline ends.